This T cell receptor beta chain was identified during a study of cytomegalovirus exposure and HLA in healthy donors. The germline CDR1 and CDR2 sequences are MNHNY and SVGAGI (reference sequence). CDR3 length: 13 amino acids. V lost 0 bases to trimming and J lost 4 bases, with 6 bases between them. Both 60 Vbeta primers and 13 Jbeta primers went into the PCR. Generated by immunoSEQ multiplex PCR, the TCRdb table keeps only in-frame clones and is missing some. The profile shows under 70,000 clones, 55% to 85% of them singletons. Overall study findings and caveats: TCR beta chain V- and J-gene trimming was linked, in a later analysis, to a missense variant in DCLRE1C. After further analysis at a later stage, around 17,000 TCR beta sequences were associated with HLA alleles at 0.05 false discovery rate.

Points on this clone: The antigen is not known.

This receptor was obtained from a man aged 40-50 years in good health and CMV-seropositive. The chain employs TRBV6-6 and TRBJ1-2, with unresolved D. The sequenced material came from PBMCs. The CDR3 protein is CASSYSSPYGYTF. CDR3 nucleotides: TGTGCCAGCAGTTACTCATCTCCCTATGGCTACACCTTC.